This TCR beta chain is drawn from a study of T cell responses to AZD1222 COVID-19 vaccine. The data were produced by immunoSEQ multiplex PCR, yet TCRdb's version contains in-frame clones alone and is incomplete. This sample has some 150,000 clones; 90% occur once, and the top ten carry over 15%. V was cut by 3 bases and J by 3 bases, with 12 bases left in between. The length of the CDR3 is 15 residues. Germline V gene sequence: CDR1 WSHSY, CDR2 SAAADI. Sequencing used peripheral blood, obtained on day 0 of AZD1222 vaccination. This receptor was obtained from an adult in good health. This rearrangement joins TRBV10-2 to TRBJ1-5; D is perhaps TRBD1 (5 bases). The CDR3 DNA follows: TGCGCCAGCAGTGATTGGGCAGGGAACAATCAGCCCCAGCATTTT. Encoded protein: CASSDWAGNNQPQHF.